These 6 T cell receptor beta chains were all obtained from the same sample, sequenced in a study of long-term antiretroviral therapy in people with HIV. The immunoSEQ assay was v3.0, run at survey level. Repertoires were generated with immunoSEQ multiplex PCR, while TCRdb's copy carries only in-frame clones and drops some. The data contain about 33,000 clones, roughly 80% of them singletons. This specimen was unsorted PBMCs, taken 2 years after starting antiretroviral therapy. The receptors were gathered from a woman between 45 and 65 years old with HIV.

Written as DNA, the CDR3 is TGTGCCAGCAGCCAAGAGGACGGACGTTTAGGAGAAAAACTGTTTTTT. Translated, it gives CASSQEDGRLGEKLFF. This chain joins TRBV14 and TRBJ1-4; no reliable D call. The CDR3 loop spans 16 amino acids. V shed 0 bases and J shed 8 bases, with 16 bases lying between them. The germline CDR1 and CDR2 sequences are SGHDN and FVKESK.

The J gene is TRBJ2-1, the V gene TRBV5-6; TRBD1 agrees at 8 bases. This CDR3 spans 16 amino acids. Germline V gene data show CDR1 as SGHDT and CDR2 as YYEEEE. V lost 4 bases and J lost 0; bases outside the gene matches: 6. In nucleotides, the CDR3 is TGTGCCAGCAGCCCCAGGACAGGGTCCTCCTACAATGAGCAGTTCTTC. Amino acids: CASSPRTGSSYNEQFF.

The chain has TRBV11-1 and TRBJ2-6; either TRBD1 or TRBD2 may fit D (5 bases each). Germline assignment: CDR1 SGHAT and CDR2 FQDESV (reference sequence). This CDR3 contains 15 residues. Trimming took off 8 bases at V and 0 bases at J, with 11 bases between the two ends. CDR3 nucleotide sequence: TGTGCCAGCTTTGAGGGGAACTCTGGGGCCAACGTCCTGACTTTC. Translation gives CASFEGNSGANVLTF.

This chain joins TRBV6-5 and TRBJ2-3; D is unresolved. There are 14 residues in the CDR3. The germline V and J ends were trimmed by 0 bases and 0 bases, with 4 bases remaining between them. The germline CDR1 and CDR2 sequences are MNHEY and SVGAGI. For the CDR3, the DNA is TGTGCCAGCAGTTACTCGGGCAGCACAGATACGCAGTATTTT. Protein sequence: CASSYSGSTDTQYF.

In DNA form, the CDR3 reads TGTGCCAGCAGCTTAACAGGGGTCCATGGAAACACCATATATTTT. It translates to CASSLTGVHGNTIYF. V gene TRBV5-4 combines with J gene TRBJ1-3; 7 bases are shared with TRBD1. The V segment lost 2 bases and the J segment 3 bases; nucleotides outside the gene matches: 5. The CDR3 is 15 amino acids. Per germline, CDR1 SGHNT and CDR2 YYREEE (reference sequence).

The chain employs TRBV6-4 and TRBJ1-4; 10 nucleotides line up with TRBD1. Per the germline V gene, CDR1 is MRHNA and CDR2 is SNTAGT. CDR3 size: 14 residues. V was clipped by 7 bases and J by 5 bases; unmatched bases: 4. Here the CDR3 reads CASITTGGNEKLFF. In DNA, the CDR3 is TGTGCCAGCATTACGACAGGGGGCAATGAAAAACTGTTTTTT.